The 13 T cell receptor beta chains presented below share a single source sample, sequenced in a study of OX40 agonist ivuxolimab in advanced cancers. The repertoire was sequenced with immunoSEQ multiplex PCR; TCRdb's copy has only in-frame clones and lacks some. The table has 70,000 to 95,000 clones, 90% to 95% seen once. The sample consisted of CD4+ or CD8+ T cells sorted from blood, taken in a trial of the OX40 agonist ivuxolimab. The receptors here all came from an adult with an advanced solid tumor such as melanoma, head and neck, liver or kidney cancer.

The rearrangement links TRBV13 to TRBJ2-1; D is ambiguous. Trimming took off 1 base at V and 5 bases at J, with 0 bases between the two ends. This CDR3 is built from 11 residues. Germline CDR1 is PRHDT and CDR2 is FYEKMQ (reference sequence). CDR3 nucleotides: TGTGCCAGCAGCTTAGACAATGAGCAGTTCTTC. Encoded protein: CASSLDNEQFF.

The chain has TRBV7-9 and TRBJ1-1, with a possible D match to TRBD1 (6 bases). The germline V and J ends were trimmed by 5 bases and 8 bases, with 9 bases remaining between them. There are 11 residues in the CDR3. Germline V gene data show CDR1 as SEHNR and CDR2 as FQNEAQ (reference sequence). The CDR3 nucleotides are TGTGCCAGCAGCCGGGGGCGAGAAGCTTTCTTT. Translated: CASSRGREAFF.

The genes are TRBV11-2 and TRBJ2-7; no clear D gene. With 2 bases removed from V and 0 bases from J, the gap between germline ends came to 2 bases. CDR3 length equals 12 residues. CDR1 and CDR2 (germline): SGHAT, FQNNGV. The CDR3 DNA sequence: TGTGCCAGCAGCTTAATCTCCTACGAGCAGTACTTC. It yields the protein CASSLISYEQYF.

The chain's CDR3 is CASSEKRGHSNQPQHF. DNA of the CDR3: TGTGCCAGCAGTGAAAAGCGAGGCCATAGCAATCAGCCCCAGCATTTT. The genes are TRBV6-1 and TRBJ1-5; the D is unclear. This CDR3 is built from 16 residues. CDR1 MNHNS and CDR2 SASEGT come from the germline V gene. Trimming took off 2 bases at V and 0 bases at J, with 11 bases between the two ends.

The V gene is TRBV7-8, the J gene TRBJ1-5; TRBD1 is a possible D gene (5 bases). The CDR3 sequence is 12 residues long. Germline V gene lookup returns CDR1 SGHVS and CDR2 FQNEAQ. Trimming cost V 6 bases and J 8 bases, with 11 bases left between them. CDR3 protein: CASSHPGKPQHF. The DNA for the CDR3 is TGTGCCAGCAGTCACCCAGGGAAGCCCCAGCATTTT.

The V call is TRBV6-6, the J call TRBJ1-1; D perhaps matches TRBD1 (6 bases). Trimming shortened V by 2 bases and J by 10 bases, and 14 bases separated the two germline ends. CDR1 and CDR2 (germline): MNHNY, SVGAGI (reference sequence). The CDR3 is made up of 13 amino acids. The CDR3 DNA reads TGTGCCAGCAGTTACGCCGGGACATCATTAGCTTTCTTT. This gives the protein CASSYAGTSLAFF.

The chain uses TRBV29-1 and TRBJ2-7; the match to TRBD2 covers 8 bases. Germline trimming cut 2 bases from V and 1 base from J; bases unmatched to any gene: 7. The CDR3 spans 15 residues. Germline CDR1 is SQVTM and CDR2 is ANQGSEA. The CDR3 is CSVESGSGGSYEQYF. Written as DNA, the CDR3 is TGCAGCGTTGAAAGCGGGAGCGGGGGTTCCTACGAGCAGTACTTC.

This clone has a handful of counts. The chain has TRBV19 and TRBJ1-1; D unclear. Trimming pared 5 bases from V and 1 base from J, leaving 8 bases between. Germline loops: CDR1 LNHDA, CDR2 SQIVND (reference sequence). This CDR3 spans 13 amino acids. The CDR3 sequence: CASSREGNTEAFF. The CDR3 DNA sequence: TGTGCCAGTAGTCGGGAGGGGAACACTGAAGCTTTCTTT.

The CDR3 coding sequence is TGTGCCAGCAGCTCCTCGACGGCCTCCTACGAGCAGTACTTC. Translating gives CASSSSTASYEQYF. The chain joins TRBV9 to TRBJ2-7; D remains unclear. The CDR3 length is 14 residues. Trimming pared 4 bases from V and 0 bases from J, leaving 11 bases between. Germline CDR1 reads SGDLS; CDR2 reads YYNGEE.

DNA for the CDR3: TGTGCCAGCAGCCCATACAGTGCCGGGGAGCTGTTTTTT. This translates into CASSPYSAGELFF. The chain couples TRBV5-4 to TRBJ2-2; the D is unclear. The CDR3 has 13 amino acids. V was shortened by 4 bases and J by 6 bases, with 10 bases between the two germline ends. CDR1 is SGHNT and CDR2 is YYREEE in the germline V gene (reference sequence).

This chain uses TRBV6-5 with TRBJ2-6; no clear D gene. Germline CDR1 and CDR2: MNHEY and SVGAGI. Trimming took 2 bases from V and 0 from J, leaving 8 bases between them. The CDR3 loop spans 16 amino acids. Here the CDR3 reads CASSYIRSSGANVLTF. In nucleotides, the CDR3 is TGTGCCAGCAGTTACATCAGGAGCTCTGGGGCCAACGTCCTGACTTTC.

V and J are TRBV2 and TRBJ2-7, with TRBD2 matching over 10 bases. Trimming removed 6 bases from V and 2 bases from J; junction bases left unmatched: 7. Germline CDR1 SNHLY, CDR2 FYNNEI. The CDR3 has 15 residues. CDR3 protein: CASSPLAGITYEQYF. CDR3 DNA: TGTGCCAGCAGCCCACTAGCGGGGATTACCTACGAGCAGTACTTC.

Here the CDR3 DNA reads TGTGCCAGCAGCCGAGAACTAGTGCCAGATACGCAGTATTTT. This encodes CASSRELVPDTQYF. The chain couples TRBV7-8 to TRBJ2-3; perhaps TRBD2 as D (5 bases). Per the germline V gene, CDR1 is SGHVS and CDR2 is FQNEAQ. The CDR3 consists of 14 residues. V was clipped by 5 bases and J by 4 bases, with 13 bases between them.